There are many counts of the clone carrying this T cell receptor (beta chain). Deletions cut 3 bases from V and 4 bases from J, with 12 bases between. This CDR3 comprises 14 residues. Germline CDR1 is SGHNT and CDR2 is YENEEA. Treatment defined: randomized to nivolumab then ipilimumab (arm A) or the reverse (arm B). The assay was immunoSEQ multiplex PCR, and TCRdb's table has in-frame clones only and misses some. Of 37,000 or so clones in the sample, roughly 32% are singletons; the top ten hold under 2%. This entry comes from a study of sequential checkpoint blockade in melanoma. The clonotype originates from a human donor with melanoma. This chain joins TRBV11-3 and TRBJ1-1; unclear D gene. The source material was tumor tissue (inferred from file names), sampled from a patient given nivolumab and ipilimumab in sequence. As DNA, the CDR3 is TGTGCCAGCAGCTTGGGTCCAGCTATCACTGAAGCTTTCTTT. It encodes CASSLGPAITEAFF.